One T cell receptor (beta chain) is described in this entry. The data derive from a study of shared clonotypes between healthy human individuals. Germline-derived CDR1 and CDR2 are MDHEN and SYDVKM. J lost 5 bases, V lost 2 bases, and 3 bases had no gene match. The CDR3 covers 14 residues. As defined, naive CD8 cells were CD45RO-negative and positively selected for CCR7, with terminally differentiated effector memory CD45RA+ cells excluded. Using immunoSEQ multiplex PCR, the repertoire was profiled, and TCRdb retains in-frame clones only, with some absent. The table lists about 2.1 million clones, 93% of them singletons.

The sequenced sample consisted of naive CD8+ T cells from PBMCs. V usage is TRBV28 and J usage is TRBJ2-7, with 10 bases fitting TRBD1. This clonotype originated in a man aged 18 to 30 in good health. Some clones in this sample may be carry-over from other donors' samples. In DNA form, the CDR3 reads TGTGCCAGCAGTTTAGATGGACAGGGGGACGAGCAGTACTTC. Amino acids: CASSLDGQGDEQYF.